This TCR beta chain stems from a study of T and B cells in COVID-19 patients. Study information: Median age was about 30 years in the recovered cohort and around 67 years in the active-infection cohort.

TRB rearrangements were amplified by multiplex PCR with BIOMED2 TRB-A/B primers. One entry per CDR3 protein, called by TCRdb with MiXCR from the multiplex PCR reads. The data hold about 22,000 distinct CDR3 sequences, with just under 30% observed a single time. Each TRB amplification used 250-500 ng of genomic DNA from blood. Germline CDR1 is LNHDA and CDR2 is SQIVND (reference sequence). V lost 4 bases and J 0 bases, leaving 4 bases between the germline ends. The CDR3 runs to 13 residues. The sample consisted of blood. This sequence originates from a human donor who had recovered from COVID-19. This chain links TRBV19 with TRBJ1-3; D is uncertain. The CDR3 DNA is TGTGCCAGTAGTACGGCCTCTGGAAACACCATATATTTT. Translation: CASSTASGNTIYF.